This T cell receptor beta chain was captured by sequencing in a study of vaccination and CD4 T cells after COVID-19. The wider study: Participants got two doses of BNT162b2 or mRNA-1273 vaccine. Overlapping spike peptides from SARS-CoV-2, HCoV-NL63, HCoV-OC43 and HCoV-229E served to stimulate the cells. Each of the control cultures got a CEFX pool, an HIV-1 Nef pool, or no peptide.

Worth noting for this clonotype: Its antigen remains unknown.

The Oncomine TCR Beta short-read assay was applied to DNA of cultured CD4+ T cells. TCRdb analysed the PCR reads with MiXCR anew, one entry per CDR3 protein. The sample contains around 10,000 distinct CDR3 sequences, around 40% of which appear only once. Germline V lookup: CDR1 KGHSH, CDR2 LQKENI. V shed 1 base, J shed 1 base, and the junction held 5 bases outside the gene matches. The CDR3 sequence is 17 residues long. Treatment specified: roughly 10-day PBMC culture with coronavirus spike peptide pools or control peptides (ViraFEST assay). IL-2 at around 10 IU/ml and peptide pools at approximately 9.6 ug/ml were added to PBMCs cultured at two million per well.

The TCR was taken from a human donor who had recovered from COVID-19. The chain recombines TRBV18 with TRBJ2-2; 8 bases align to TRBD2. The sample comprised CD4+ T cells from blood, cultured in vitro. This CDR3 reads CASSPQRGIGNTGELFF. The CDR3 bases are TGTGCCAGCTCACCACAGCGGGGGATCGGGAACACCGGGGAGCTGTTTTTT.